The sequence of this T cell receptor (beta chain) was determined in a study of T cells in Graves' hyperthyroidism and ophthalmopathy. Study-wide results and limits: A model of 13 V-J pairs discriminated ophthalmopathy from stable hyperthyroidism. Ophthalmopathy was predicted by the model a median of about six months ahead of onset. Blood also contained most expanded thyroid clonotypes above 0.001.

Trimming left V 2 bases short and J 3 bases short, with 8 bases between. The CDR3 is 14 residues long. The V gene's germline CDR1 is MGHRA and CDR2 YSYEKL. What was amplified from RNA transcripts were TCR beta CDR3 regions. With the HTBI primer set, the TCR CDR3 went through a first round of RT-PCR. TCRdb analysed the multiplex PCR reads with MiXCR anew, one entry per CDR3 protein. The repertoire includes 540,000 or so distinct CDR3 sequences, about half of them detected once, and around 17% sits in the top ten. This clonotype showed up many times. Its cognate antigen is unknown. Pregnant or lactating patients were excluded, as were those with uncontrolled infection or other autoimmune disease.

Sequenced input: peripheral blood or thyroid tissue (not recorded which). This TCR was sampled from an adult woman with Graves' disease, either hyperthyroidism or ophthalmopathy (not recorded which). The chain combines TRBV4-1 with TRBJ1-5, with D perhaps matching TRBD1 (6 bases). This CDR3 reads CASSQTGNNQPQHF. In DNA, the CDR3 is TGCGCCAGCAGCCAAACAGGGAACAATCAGCCCCAGCATTTT.